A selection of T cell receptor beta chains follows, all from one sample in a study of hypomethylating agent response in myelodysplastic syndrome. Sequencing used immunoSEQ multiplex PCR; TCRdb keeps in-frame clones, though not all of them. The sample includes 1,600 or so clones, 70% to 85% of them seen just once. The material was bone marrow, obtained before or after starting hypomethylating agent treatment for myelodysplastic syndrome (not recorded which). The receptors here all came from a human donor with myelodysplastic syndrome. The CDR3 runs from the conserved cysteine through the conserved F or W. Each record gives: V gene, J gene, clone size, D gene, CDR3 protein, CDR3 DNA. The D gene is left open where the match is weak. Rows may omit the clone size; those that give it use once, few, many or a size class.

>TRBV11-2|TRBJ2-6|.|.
CASSPLGSNKVGPTSTF
TGTGCCAGCAGCCCCCTAGGAAGCAACAAAGTCGGGCCAACGTCGACTTTC
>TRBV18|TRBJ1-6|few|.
CASSPSGASNSPLHF
TGTGCCAGCTCACCTTCAGGGGCGAGTAATTCACCCCTCCACTTT
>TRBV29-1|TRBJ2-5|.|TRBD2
CSVGLAGVGETQYF
TGCAGCGTTGGACTAGCGGGGGTAGGAGAGACCCAGTACTTC
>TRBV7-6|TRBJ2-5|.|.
CASSSTPGALGLETQYF
TGTGCCAGCAGCTCCACCCCGGGGGCTCTAGGGTTGGAGACCCAGTACTTC
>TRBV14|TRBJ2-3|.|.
CASSQAQRNTDTQYF
TGTGCCAGCAGCCAAGCTCAGCGGAACACAGATACGCAGTATTTT
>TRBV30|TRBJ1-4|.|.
CAWRRATNEKLFF
TGTGCCTGGCGCAGGGCAACTAATGAAAAACTGTTTTTT
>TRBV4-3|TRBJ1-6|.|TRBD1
CASSRGTVNSPLHF
TGCGCCAGCAGCCGGGGGACAGTAAATTCACCCCTCCACTTT
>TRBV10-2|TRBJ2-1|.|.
CASSDPTSGVEQFF
TGCGCCAGCAGTGACCCGACTTCGGGCGTTGAGCAGTTCTTC
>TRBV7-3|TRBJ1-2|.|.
CASSQDGGPGYGYTF
TGTGCCAGCAGCCAAGACGGGGGGCCAGGCTATGGCTACACCTTC
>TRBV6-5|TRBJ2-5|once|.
CASSFTGVPKETQYF
TGTGCCAGCAGTTTCACGGGGGTCCCCAAGGAGACCCAGTACTTC
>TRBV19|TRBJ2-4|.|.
CASIARQKLAKNIQYF
TGTGCCAGTATAGCCCGACAAAAGCTAGCCAAAAACATTCAGTACTTC
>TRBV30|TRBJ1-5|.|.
CAWSPGGQPQHF
TGTGCCTGGAGTCCCGGCGGTCAGCCCCAGCATTTT
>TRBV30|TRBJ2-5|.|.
CAWKKGRETQYF
TGTGCCTGGAAAAAAGGGAGGGAGACCCAGTACTTC
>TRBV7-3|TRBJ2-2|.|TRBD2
CASRHPGLAGAGELFF
TGTGCCAGCAGGCATCCGGGACTAGCGGGGGCCGGGGAGCTGTTTTTT